Listed here is a single T cell receptor (beta chain). The data belong to a study of blood T cell repertoires in COVID-19. Study background: COVID-19 samples from acute and convalescent phases originated in the United States, Italy and Spain. Sources were T cells, B-cell-depleted T cells, or PBMCs; the material itself was cDNA or gDNA.

Only in-frame clones appear in the TCRdb table, and some are missing; sequencing was by immunoSEQ multiplex PCR. The sample consists of about 110,000 clones, roughly 88% of them appearing once. Germline CDR1 is SGHRS and CDR2 is YFSETQ. This CDR3 contains 13 residues. V lost 1 base, J lost 6 bases, and 1 base stayed unmatched. Sequenced material: peripheral blood. The source of this sequence is a human donor in a cohort sampled during active COVID-19. The chain uses TRBV5-1 and TRBJ1-2; 9 nucleotides match TRBD1. As DNA, the CDR3 is TGCGCCAGCAGCTTGAGACAGGGGGATGGCTACACCTTC. Translating it yields CASSLRQGDGYTF.